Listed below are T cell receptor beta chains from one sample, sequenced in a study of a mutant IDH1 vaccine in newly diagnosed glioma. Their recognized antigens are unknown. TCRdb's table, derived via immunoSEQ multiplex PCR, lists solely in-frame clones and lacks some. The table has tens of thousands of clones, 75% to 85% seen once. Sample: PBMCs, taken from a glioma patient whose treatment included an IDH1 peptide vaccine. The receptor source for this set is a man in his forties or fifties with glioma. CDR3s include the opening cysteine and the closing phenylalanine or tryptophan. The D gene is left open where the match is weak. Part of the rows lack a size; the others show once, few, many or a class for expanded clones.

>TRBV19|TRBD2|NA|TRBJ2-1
CASSGGLAGASRNEQFF
TGTGCCAGTAGTGGGGGACTAGCGGGGGCCTCGAGGAATGAGCAGTTCTTC
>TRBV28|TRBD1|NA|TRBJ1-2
CASRGTGQGYTF
TGTGCCAGCAGGGGGACAGGTCAAGGCTACACCTTC
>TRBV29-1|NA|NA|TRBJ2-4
CSVGGAENIQYF
TGCAGCGTTGGAGGAGCGGAAAACATTCAGTACTTC
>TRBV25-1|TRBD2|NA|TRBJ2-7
CASSEPGLAGYYEQYF
TGTGCCAGCAGTGAACCAGGACTAGCGGGGTATTACGAGCAGTACTTC
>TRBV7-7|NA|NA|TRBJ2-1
CASSFGSNYNEQFF
TGTGCTAGCAGCTTCGGAAGTAACTACAATGAGCAGTTCTTC
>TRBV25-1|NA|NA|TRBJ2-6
CASNKDGANILTF
TGTGCCAGCAATAAAGATGGGGCCAACATCCTGACTTTC
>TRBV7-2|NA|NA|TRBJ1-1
CASSLERQGNTEAFF
TGTGCCAGCAGCTTAGAAAGGCAGGGGAACACTGAAGCTTTCTTT
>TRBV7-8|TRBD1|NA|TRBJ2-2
CASSLVTTRPSRGQINTGELFF
TGTGCCAGCAGCTTAGTTACGACCCGGCCGTCGAGGGGACAGATAAACACCGGGGAGCTGTTTTTT
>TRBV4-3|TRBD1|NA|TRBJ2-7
CASSQLTGDTYEQYF
TGCGCCAGCAGCCAGCTAACAGGGGACACCTACGAGCAGTACTTC
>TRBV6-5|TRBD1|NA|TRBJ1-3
CASRGQSSGNTIYF
TGTGCCAGCAGGGGACAGAGCTCTGGAAACACCATATATTTT
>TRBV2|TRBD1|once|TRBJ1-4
CASSEIQGRGEKLFF
TGTGCCAGCAGTGAGATACAGGGGAGGGGTGAAAAACTGTTTTTT
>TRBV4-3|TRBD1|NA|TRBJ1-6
CASSPGGFDNSPLHF
TGCGCCAGCAGCCCAGGGGGGTTCGATAATTCACCCCTCCACTTT
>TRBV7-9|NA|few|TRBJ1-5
CASSLDNQPQHF
TGTGCCAGCAGCTTAGATAATCAGCCCCAGCATTTT
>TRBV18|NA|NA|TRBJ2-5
CASSANVLDGETQYF
TGTGCCAGCTCAGCAAACGTACTAGATGGGGAGACCCAGTACTTC
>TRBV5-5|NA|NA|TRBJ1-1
CASSFNTEAFF
TGTGCCAGCAGTTTTAACACTGAAGCTTTCTTT
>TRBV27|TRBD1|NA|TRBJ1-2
CASGWRGEQGSNYGYTF
TGTGCCAGCGGCTGGAGGGGGGAACAGGGGTCGAACTATGGCTACACCTTC
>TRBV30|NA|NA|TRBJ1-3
CAYQGSGNTIYF
TGTGCCTATCAGGGCTCCGGAAACACCATATATTTT
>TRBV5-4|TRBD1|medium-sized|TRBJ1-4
CASSTRGEKLFF
TGTGCCAGCAGCACCAGGGGGGAAAAACTGTTTTTT
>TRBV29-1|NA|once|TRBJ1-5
CSVRTGSQPQHF
TGCAGCGTGAGAACGGGGAGCCAGCCCCAGCATTTT
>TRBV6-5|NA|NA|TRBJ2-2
CASSYGGNTGELFF
TGTGCCAGCAGTTACGGCGGGAATACCGGGGAGCTGTTTTTT